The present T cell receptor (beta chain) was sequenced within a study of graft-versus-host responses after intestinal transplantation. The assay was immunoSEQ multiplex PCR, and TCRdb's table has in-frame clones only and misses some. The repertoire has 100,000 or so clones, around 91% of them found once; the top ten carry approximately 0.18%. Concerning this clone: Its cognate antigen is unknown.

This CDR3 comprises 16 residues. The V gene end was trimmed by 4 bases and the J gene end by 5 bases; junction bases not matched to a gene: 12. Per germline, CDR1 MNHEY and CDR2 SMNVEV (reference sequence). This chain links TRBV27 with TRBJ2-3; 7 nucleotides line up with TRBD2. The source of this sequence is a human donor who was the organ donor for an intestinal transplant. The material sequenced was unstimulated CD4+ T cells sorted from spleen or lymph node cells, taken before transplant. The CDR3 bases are TGTGCCAGCAGTTCTCCGAGCGGGGAGGACGGAGATACGCAGTATTTT. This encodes CASSSPSGEDGDTQYF.